These 3 T cell receptor beta chains were all obtained from the same sample, sequenced in a study of identical twins. TCRdb ran MiXCR on the 5' RACE reads and lists one entry per CDR3 protein. The data show around 370,000 distinct CDR3 sequences, approximately 8.8% seen once. The sequencing input was naive T cells sorted from blood. The receptor source for this set is a woman aged 45 to 65 in good health.

This clonotype turned up a few times. This chain links TRBV5-5 with TRBJ2-2, with 10 bases fitting TRBD2. The V segment lost 0 bases and the J segment 1 base; nucleotides outside the gene matches: 3. This CDR3 comprises 17 residues. Germline V gene sequence: CDR1 SGHKS, CDR2 YYEKEE (reference sequence). The CDR3 DNA follows: TGTGCCAGCAGCTTGGTTCTAGCGGGAGTGAACACCGGGGAGCTGTTTTTT. It is translated as CASSLVLAGVNTGELFF.

The chain joins TRBV12-3 or TRBV12-4 to TRBJ1-5; unclear D gene. The V gene lost 5 bases and the J gene lost 8 bases, with 10 bases spanning the gap. This CDR3 contains 12 residues. DNA for the CDR3: TGTGCCAGCAGTGGGAGTGGGGAGCCCCAGCATTTT. Protein product: CASSGSGEPQHF.

The chain recombines TRBV9 with TRBJ1-2; possibly TRBD1 for D (5 bases). The V gene's germline CDR1 is SGDLS and CDR2 YYNGEE. Deletions cut 0 bases from V and 4 bases from J, with 10 bases between. This CDR3 comprises 14 residues. The CDR3 sequence: CASSVAGGVYGYTF. For the CDR3, the DNA is TGTGCCAGCAGCGTAGCTGGAGGGGTCTATGGCTACACCTTC.